The 24 T cell receptor beta chains below all came from one sample that was sequenced in a study of T cell responses to AZD1222 COVID-19 vaccine. The assay was immunoSEQ multiplex PCR, and TCRdb's table has in-frame clones only and misses some. Here the sample spans some 130,000 clones, 85% to 95% being singletons. The sample here was peripheral blood, taken 28 days after the second AZD1222 dose. The origin of the receptors is an adult who received the AZD1222 COVID-19 vaccine.

The chain employs TRBV6-5 and TRBJ1-6; D is undetermined. Germline CDR1 and CDR2: MNHEY and SVGAGI. The germline V and J ends were trimmed by 8 bases and 7 bases, with 15 bases remaining between them. The CDR3 length is 14 residues. The CDR3: CASDASGRNSPLHF. The CDR3 DNA follows: TGTGCCAGCGATGCCAGCGGACGAAATTCACCCCTCCACTTT.

The rearrangement joins TRBV7-8 to TRBJ2-2; D remains unclear. Germline V gene sequence: CDR1 SGHVS, CDR2 FQNEAQ. The CDR3 extends over 14 amino acids. The V and J ends lost 0 bases and 4 bases respectively, with 6 bases between them. CDR3 loop: CASSLAGVTGELFF. CDR3 sequence (DNA): TGTGCCAGCAGCTTAGCTGGGGTCACCGGGGAGCTGTTTTTT.

The gene calls are TRBV18 and TRBJ1-2, with TRBD1 identical over 7 bases. V shed 2 bases, J shed 2 bases, and the junction held 8 bases outside the gene matches. CDR3 size: 16 residues. CDR1 KGHSH and CDR2 LQKENI come from the germline V gene. The CDR3 spells CASSPRNRGGNYGYTF. The DNA for the CDR3 is TGTGCCAGCTCACCAAGGAACAGGGGAGGGAACTATGGCTACACCTTC.

The chain is built from TRBV5-8 and TRBJ2-1; D remains unclear. The V gene lost 2 bases and the J gene lost 8 bases, with 17 bases spanning the gap. The CDR3 runs 15 residues. The germline CDR1 and CDR2 sequences are SGHTS and YDEGEE. CDR3 sequence (DNA): TGTGCCAGCAGCTTCCGGGCGTACGCCGACGATGAGCAGTTCTTC. Encoded protein: CASSFRAYADDEQFF.

The chain couples TRBV30 to TRBJ1-5, with D unclear. V was clipped by 1 base and J by 7 bases, with 14 bases between them. This CDR3 is built from 14 residues. Germline lookup yields CDR1 GTSNPN and CDR2 SVGIG (reference sequence). CDR3 residues: CAWSALGLGQPQHF. Written as DNA, the CDR3 is TGTGCCTGGAGTGCTCTGGGTTTAGGCCAGCCCCAGCATTTT.

The rearrangement links TRBV24-1 to TRBJ2-1, with D perhaps matching TRBD1 (5 bases). V was cut by 4 bases and J by 10 bases, with 28 bases left in between. Germline V lookup: CDR1 KGHDR, CDR2 SFDVKD. The CDR3 is 18 amino acids. The CDR3 protein is CATSECLETVSDVYEQFF. The CDR3 DNA reads as TGTGCCACCAGTGAATGCCTAGAGACAGTGTCGGACGTATACGAGCAGTTCTTC.

This sequence joins TRBV12-3 or TRBV12-4 and TRBJ1-2, with TRBD1 as a possible D gene (5 bases). The CDR3 covers 13 residues. The V end lost 10 bases, the J end lost 4 bases, and 16 bases lay between the germline ends. The CDR3 sequence: CAKGVSPFYGYTF. The DNA of the CDR3 is TGTGCCAAAGGGGTCTCGCCCTTCTATGGCTACACCTTC.

The J gene is TRBJ1-4, the V gene TRBV30, with D unresolved. The CDR3 covers 14 residues. Germline values: CDR1 GTSNPN, CDR2 SVGIG (reference sequence). The V and J ends lost 2 bases and 0 bases respectively, with 7 bases between them. The CDR3 DNA follows: TGTGCCTGGAGTCACAGCGCAACTAATGAAAAACTGTTTTTT. Encoded protein: CAWSHSATNEKLFF.

The chain has TRBV7-9 and TRBJ1-2; 8 nucleotides match TRBD1. With 4 bases clipped from V and 3 bases from J, the junction kept 7 bases outside the gene matches. There are 15 residues in the CDR3. Per germline, CDR1 SEHNR and CDR2 FQNEAQ (reference sequence). The DNA for the CDR3 is TGTGCCAGCAGCTCCCCGGGGACAGGATACTATGGCTACACCTTC. It specifies CASSSPGTGYYGYTF.

This chain joins TRBV28 and TRBJ2-1; weak D call: TRBD1 (5 bases). Germline V gene lookup returns CDR1 MDHEN and CDR2 SYDVKM. The CDR3 is 14 residues long. Trimming shortened V by 5 bases and J by 5 bases, and 13 bases separated the two germline ends. The CDR3 spells CASSMFRENNEQFF. The CDR3 nucleotides are TGTGCCAGCAGTATGTTCAGGGAAAACAATGAGCAGTTCTTC. The full variable domain, its missing parts supplied by reference TRBV28 and TRBJ2-1, is DVKVTQSSRYLVKRTGEKVFLECVQDMDHENMFWYRQDPGLGLRLIYFSYDVKMKEKGDIPEGYSVSREKKERFSLILESASTNQTSMYLCASSMFRENNEQFFGPGTRLTVL.

The chain is built from TRBV6-2 or TRBV6-3 and TRBJ1-5; the D is unclear. The CDR3 length is 12 residues. Germline V gene data show CDR1 as MNHEY and CDR2 as SVGEGT. The V gene lost 2 bases and the J gene lost 13 bases, with 12 bases spanning the gap. Written as DNA, the CDR3 is TGTGCCAGCAGTTACCCCGGGGTGAGACAGCATTTT. Protein product: CASSYPGVRQHF.

The chain uses TRBV6-5 and TRBJ1-2; D not certain. V was trimmed by 5 bases and J by 4 bases, leaving 5 bases between them. Germline-derived CDR1 and CDR2 are MNHEY and SVGAGI. The length of the CDR3 is 11 residues. The CDR3 protein is CASSTGYGYTF. The CDR3 DNA reads as TGTGCCAGCAGTACGGGCTATGGCTACACCTTC.

This clone was counted only a few times. V gene TRBV29-1 combines with J gene TRBJ1-5, with D uncertain. Germline CDR1 is SQVTM and CDR2 is ANQGSEA. The V end was cut by 4 bases, the J end by 0 bases, with 7 bases between. The CDR3 runs to 13 residues. CDR3 residues: CSVVVDSNQPQHF. The CDR3 DNA sequence: TGCAGCGTTGTTGTAGATAGCAATCAGCCCCAGCATTTT.

V usage is TRBV7-2 and J usage is TRBJ2-3; the D gene is possibly TRBD2 (7 bases). This CDR3 comprises 14 residues. Germline V gene sequence: CDR1 SGHTA, CDR2 FQGNSA. V lost 11 bases to trimming and J lost 0 bases, with 15 bases between them. The CDR3 loop reads CASGRGPSTDTQYF. The CDR3 coding sequence is TGTGCCTCCGGGCGGGGGCCTAGCACAGATACGCAGTATTTT.

The chain recombines TRBV18 with TRBJ1-2; D ambiguous. CDR1 and CDR2 from the germline V gene are KGHSH and LQKENI. The CDR3 has 14 amino acids. Trimming took off 2 bases at V and 0 bases at J, with 7 bases between the two ends. The CDR3 loop is CASSPNQANYGYTF. CDR3 in DNA: TGTGCCAGCTCACCAAATCAGGCTAACTATGGCTACACCTTC.

The rearrangement links TRBV5-4 to TRBJ2-1; D assignment may be TRBD1 or TRBD2 (5 bases each). The V gene lost 1 base and the J gene lost 9 bases, with 23 bases spanning the gap. Germline V lookup: CDR1 SGHNT, CDR2 YYREEE (reference sequence). The length of the CDR3 is 17 residues. CDR3 in DNA: TGTGCCAGCAGCTTGTTACTCCTGGGACCGAGGGGAATTGAGCAGTTCTTC. Translating it yields CASSLLLLGPRGIEQFF.

The chain employs TRBV19 and TRBJ1-1; TRBD1 might be the D (5 bases). This CDR3 has 15 amino acids. Trimming removed 1 base from V and 5 bases from J, with 14 bases in between. Germline CDR1 and CDR2: LNHDA and SQIVND (reference sequence). CDR3 sequence reads: CASSIVYGAFTEAFF. The CDR3 region has the DNA TGTGCCAGTAGTATAGTTTACGGGGCCTTTACTGAAGCTTTCTTT.

The CDR3 coding sequence is TGTGCCAGTAATCAGGGTAATTCACCCCTCCACTTT. Its protein product is CASNQGNSPLHF. The V gene is TRBV19, the J gene TRBJ1-6; D possibly corresponds to TRBD1 (5 bases). Trimming pared 7 bases from V and 6 bases from J, leaving 7 bases between. This CDR3 has 12 residues. Looked up from germline, CDR1 is LNHDA and CDR2 is SQIVND (reference sequence).

V gene TRBV29-1 combines with J gene TRBJ2-1; tentatively, D is TRBD2 (5 bases). The V gene's germline CDR1 is SQVTM and CDR2 ANQGSEA. Trimming took off 3 bases at V and 6 bases at J, with 12 bases between the two ends. The CDR3 sequence is 13 residues long. The CDR3 here is CSVEATTLNEQFF. The CDR3, as DNA: TGCAGCGTTGAGGCGACTACCCTCAATGAGCAGTTCTTC.

The table lists this clone with a count of one. The J gene is TRBJ2-3, the V gene TRBV6-5; D possibly corresponds to TRBD2 (5 bases). The CDR3 runs 14 residues. Trimming removed 6 bases at V and 4 bases at J, with 14 bases between. Germline values: CDR1 MNHEY, CDR2 SVGAGI. The CDR3 DNA sequence: TGTGCCAGCAGCCTAACTAGTTTCCCAGATACGCAGTATTTT. It encodes CASSLTSFPDTQYF.

The rearrangement links TRBV7-3 to TRBJ2-1, with 7 positions matching TRBD2. CDR1 is SGHTA, CDR2 FQGTGA, per germline. This CDR3 spans 15 amino acids. The trim removed 3 bases at V and 1 base at J, leaving 3 bases unmatched. The CDR3 loop is CASSFRGVSYNEQFF. CDR3 bases: TGTGCCAGCAGCTTTCGGGGGGTGTCCTACAATGAGCAGTTCTTC. The full variable domain, completed using reference TRBV7-3 and TRBJ2-1, is GAGVSQTPSNKVTEKGKYVELRCDPISGHTALYWYRQSLGQGPEFLIYFQGTGAADDSGLPNDRFFAVRPEGSVSTLKIQRTERGDSAVYLCASSFRGVSYNEQFFGPGTRLTVL.

This chain links TRBV5-1 with TRBJ1-2; TRBD1 agrees at 8 bases. Unmatched junction bases numbered 10, after V lost 2 bases and J lost 7 bases. This CDR3 comprises 15 residues. Germline loops: CDR1 SGHRS, CDR2 YFSETQ. CDR3 sequence: CASSFTVTGAVGYTF. The CDR3 DNA reads TGCGCCAGCAGCTTCACGGTGACAGGGGCGGTTGGCTACACCTTC. Based on the CDR3 plus reference TRBV5-1 and TRBJ1-2, the full variable domain is KAGVTQTPRYLIKTRGQQVTLSCSPISGHRSVSWYQQTPGQGLQFLFEYFSETQRNKGNFPGRFSGRQFSNSRSEMNVSTLELGDSALYLCASSFTVTGAVGYTFGSGTRLTVV.

This chain uses TRBV25-1 with TRBJ2-5; D is uncertain. In germline, CDR1 is MGHDK, CDR2 SYGVNS. Deletions cut 10 bases from V and 5 bases from J, with 5 bases between. This CDR3 is 9 amino acids long. DNA for the CDR3: TGTGCCATCAAGGAGACCCAGTACTTC. Protein sequence: CAIKETQYF.

This clone was counted a single time. This sequence joins TRBV6-6 and TRBJ1-5; D ambiguous. CDR3 length equals 12 residues. With 0 bases removed from V and 11 bases from J, the gap between germline ends came to 8 bases. Per germline, CDR1 MNHNY and CDR2 SVGAGI (reference sequence). The CDR3 nucleotides are TGTGCCAGCAGTTACTCCGTCCAGGCCCAGCATTTT. This gives the protein CASSYSVQAQHF.